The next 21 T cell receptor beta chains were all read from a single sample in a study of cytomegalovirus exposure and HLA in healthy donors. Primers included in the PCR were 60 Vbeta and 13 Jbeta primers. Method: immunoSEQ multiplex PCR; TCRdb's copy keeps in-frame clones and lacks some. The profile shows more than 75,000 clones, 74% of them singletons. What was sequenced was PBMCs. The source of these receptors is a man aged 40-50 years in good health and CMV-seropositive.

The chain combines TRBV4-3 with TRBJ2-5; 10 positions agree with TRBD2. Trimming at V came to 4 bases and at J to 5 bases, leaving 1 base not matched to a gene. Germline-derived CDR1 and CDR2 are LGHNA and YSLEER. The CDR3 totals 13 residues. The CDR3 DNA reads TGCGCCAGCAGCCTGACTAGCGGGGAGACCCAGTACTTC. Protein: CASSLTSGETQYF.

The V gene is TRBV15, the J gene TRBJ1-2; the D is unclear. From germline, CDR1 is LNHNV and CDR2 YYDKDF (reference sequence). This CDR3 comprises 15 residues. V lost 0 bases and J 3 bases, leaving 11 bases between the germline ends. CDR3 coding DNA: TGTGCCACCAGCAGAGAAGCTCAGGTGGACTATGGCTACACCTTC. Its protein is CATSREAQVDYGYTF.

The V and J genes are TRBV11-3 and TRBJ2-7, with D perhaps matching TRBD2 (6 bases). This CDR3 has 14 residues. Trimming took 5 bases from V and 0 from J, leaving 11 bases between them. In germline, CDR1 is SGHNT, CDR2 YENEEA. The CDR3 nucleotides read TGTGCCAGCAGCGCGGGACCCGGCTCCTACGAGCAGTACTTC. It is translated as CASSAGPGSYEQYF.

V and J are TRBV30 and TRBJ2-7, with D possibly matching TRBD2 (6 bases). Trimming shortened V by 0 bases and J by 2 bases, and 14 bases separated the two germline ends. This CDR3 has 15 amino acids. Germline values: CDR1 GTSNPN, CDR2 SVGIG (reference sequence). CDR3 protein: CAWSVGVAAAYEQYF. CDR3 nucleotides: TGTGCCTGGAGTGTAGGGGTAGCGGCCGCCTACGAGCAGTACTTC.

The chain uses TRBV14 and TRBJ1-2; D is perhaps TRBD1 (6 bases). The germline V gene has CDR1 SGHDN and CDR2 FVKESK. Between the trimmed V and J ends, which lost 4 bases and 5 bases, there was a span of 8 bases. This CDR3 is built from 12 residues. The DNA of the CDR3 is TGTGCCAGCAGCCTTGGGACATATGGCTACACCTTC. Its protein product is CASSLGTYGYTF.

CDR3 region: CASSLIAGTYEQYF. CDR3 in DNA: TGCGCCAGCAGCTTGATAGCGGGTACCTACGAGCAGTACTTC. The V and J genes are TRBV5-1 and TRBJ2-7; 7 positions match TRBD2. V was pared by 1 base and J by 2 bases, with 3 bases of the junction left unmatched. The germline V gene encodes CDR1 SGHRS and CDR2 YFSETQ. The length of the CDR3 is 14 residues.

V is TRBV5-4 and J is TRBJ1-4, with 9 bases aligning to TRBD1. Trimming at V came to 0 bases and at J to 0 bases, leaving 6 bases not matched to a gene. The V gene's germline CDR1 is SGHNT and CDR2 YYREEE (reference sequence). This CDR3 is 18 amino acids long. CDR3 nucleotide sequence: TGTGCCAGCAGCTTGGACAGGGGGCCCCTCGCAACTAATGAAAAACTGTTTTTT. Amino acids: CASSLDRGPLATNEKLFF.

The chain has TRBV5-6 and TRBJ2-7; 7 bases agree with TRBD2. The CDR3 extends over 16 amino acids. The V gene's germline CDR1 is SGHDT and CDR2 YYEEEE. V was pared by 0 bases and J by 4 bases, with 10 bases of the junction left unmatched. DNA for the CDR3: TGTGCCAGCAGCTTGGAGATCGCGGGAGCCACTTACGAGCAGTACTTC. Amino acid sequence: CASSLEIAGATYEQYF.

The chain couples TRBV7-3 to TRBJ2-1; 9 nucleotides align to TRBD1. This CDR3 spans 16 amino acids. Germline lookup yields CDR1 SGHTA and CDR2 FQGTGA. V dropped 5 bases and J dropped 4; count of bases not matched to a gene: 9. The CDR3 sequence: CASSPGATGGYNEQFF. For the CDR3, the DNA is TGTGCCAGCAGCCCGGGAGCGACAGGGGGTTACAATGAGCAGTTCTTC.

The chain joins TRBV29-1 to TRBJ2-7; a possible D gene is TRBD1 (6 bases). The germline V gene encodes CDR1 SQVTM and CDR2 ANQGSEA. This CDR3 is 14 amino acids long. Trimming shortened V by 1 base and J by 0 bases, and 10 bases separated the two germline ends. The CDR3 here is CSVEVRDNSYEQYF. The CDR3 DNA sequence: TGCAGCGTTGAAGTTCGGGACAACTCCTACGAGCAGTACTTC.

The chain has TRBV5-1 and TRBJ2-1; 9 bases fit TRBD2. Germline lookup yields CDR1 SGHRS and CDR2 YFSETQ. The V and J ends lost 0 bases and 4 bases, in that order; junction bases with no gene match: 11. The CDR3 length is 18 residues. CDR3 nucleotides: TGCGCCAGCAGCTTGGGCTGGGCGGGAGGGTTGGATTACAATGAGCAGTTCTTC. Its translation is CASSLGWAGGLDYNEQFF.

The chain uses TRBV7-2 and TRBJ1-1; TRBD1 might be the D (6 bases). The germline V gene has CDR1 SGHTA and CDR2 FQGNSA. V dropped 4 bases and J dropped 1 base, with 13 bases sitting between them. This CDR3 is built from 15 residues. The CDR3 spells CASSSPTGSNTEAFF. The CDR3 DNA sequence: TGTGCCAGCAGCTCACCTACAGGGTCGAACACTGAAGCTTTCTTT.

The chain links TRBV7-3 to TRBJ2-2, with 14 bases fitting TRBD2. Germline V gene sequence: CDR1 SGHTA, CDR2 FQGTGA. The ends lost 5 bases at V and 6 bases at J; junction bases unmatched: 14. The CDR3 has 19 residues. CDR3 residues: CASSPRARPGLAGAGELFF. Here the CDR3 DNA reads TGTGCCAGCAGCCCCCGCGCCCGACCGGGACTAGCGGGGGCCGGGGAGCTGTTTTTT.

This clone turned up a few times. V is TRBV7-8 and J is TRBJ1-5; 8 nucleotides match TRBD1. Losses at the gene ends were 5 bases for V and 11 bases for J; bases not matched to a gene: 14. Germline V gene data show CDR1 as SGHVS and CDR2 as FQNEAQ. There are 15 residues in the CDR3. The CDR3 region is CASSLRGQAVAAQHF. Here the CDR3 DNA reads TGTGCCAGCAGCCTGCGGGGACAGGCCGTAGCGGCCCAGCATTTT.

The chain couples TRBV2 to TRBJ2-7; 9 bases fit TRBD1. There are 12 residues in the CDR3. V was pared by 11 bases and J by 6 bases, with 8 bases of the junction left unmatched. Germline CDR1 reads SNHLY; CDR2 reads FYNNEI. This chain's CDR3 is CAGDRGALEQYF. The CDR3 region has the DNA TGTGCCGGCGACAGGGGGGCTCTCGAGCAGTACTTC.

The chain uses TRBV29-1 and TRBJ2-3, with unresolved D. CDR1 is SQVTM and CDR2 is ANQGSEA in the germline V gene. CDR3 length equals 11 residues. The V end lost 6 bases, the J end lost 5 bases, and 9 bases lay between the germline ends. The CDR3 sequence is CSVGMGDTQYF. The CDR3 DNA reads TGCAGCGTGGGCATGGGAGATACGCAGTATTTT.

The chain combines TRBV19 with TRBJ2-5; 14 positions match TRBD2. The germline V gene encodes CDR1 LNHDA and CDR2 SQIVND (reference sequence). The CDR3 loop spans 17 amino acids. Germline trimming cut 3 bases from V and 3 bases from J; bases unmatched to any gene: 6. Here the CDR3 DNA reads TGTGCCAGTAGTATTTTCAAGACTAGCGGGGGGGAAGAGACCCAGTACTTC. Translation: CASSIFKTSGGEETQYF. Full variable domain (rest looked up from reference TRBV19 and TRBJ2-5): DGGITQSPKYLFRKEGQNVTLSCEQNLNHDAMYWYRQDPGQGLRLIYYSQIVNDFQKGDIAEGYSVSREKKESFPLTVTSAQKNPTAFYLCASSIFKTSGGEETQYFGPGTRLLVL.

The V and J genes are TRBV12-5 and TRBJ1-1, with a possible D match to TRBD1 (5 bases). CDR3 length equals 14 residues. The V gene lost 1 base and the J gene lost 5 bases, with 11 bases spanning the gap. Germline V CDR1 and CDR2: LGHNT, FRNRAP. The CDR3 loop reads CASGLDPPGTEAFF. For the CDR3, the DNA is TGTGCTAGTGGTTTGGACCCTCCAGGGACTGAAGCTTTCTTT.

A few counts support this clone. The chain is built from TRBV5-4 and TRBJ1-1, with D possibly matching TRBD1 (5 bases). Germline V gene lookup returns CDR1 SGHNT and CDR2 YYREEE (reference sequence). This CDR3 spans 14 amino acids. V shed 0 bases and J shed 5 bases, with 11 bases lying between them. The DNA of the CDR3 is TGTGCCAGCAGCTTGGGGCTGGGGGGGACTGAAGCTTTCTTT. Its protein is CASSLGLGGTEAFF.

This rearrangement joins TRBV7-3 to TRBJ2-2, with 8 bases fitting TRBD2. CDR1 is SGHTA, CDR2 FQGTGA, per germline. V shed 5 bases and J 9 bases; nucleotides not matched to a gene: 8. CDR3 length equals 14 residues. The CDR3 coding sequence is TGTGCCAGCAGCCAGGGACTAGACGGACGGGAGCTGTTTTTT. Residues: CASSQGLDGRELFF.

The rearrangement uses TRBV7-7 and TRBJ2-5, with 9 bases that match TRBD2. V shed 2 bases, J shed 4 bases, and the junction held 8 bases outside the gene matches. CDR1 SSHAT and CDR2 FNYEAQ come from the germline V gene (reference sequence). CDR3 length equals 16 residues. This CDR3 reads CASSLNAGGRVETQYF. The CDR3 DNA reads TGTGCCAGCAGCTTAAATGCGGGAGGGAGGGTAGAGACCCAGTACTTC.